A selection of T cell receptor beta chains follows, all from one sample in a study of blood T cell repertoires in COVID-19. The repertoire was sequenced with immunoSEQ multiplex PCR; TCRdb's copy has only in-frame clones and lacks some. The sample consists of roughly 250,000 clones, approximately 80% of them appearing once. Sequencing was done on a sample of peripheral blood. All receptors derive from a woman between 35 and 50 years old with active or convalescent COVID-19. Each CDR3 is given with its conserved first and last residue. Fields, in order: clone size, V gene, D gene, J gene, CDR3 protein, CDR3 DNA. The D gene is left open where the match is weak. The size entry is marked missing in some rows and otherwise reads once, few, many or a size class.

size: NA; V: TRBV5-6; D: NA; J: TRBJ1-3; CDR3: CASSWGPRALLSSGNTIYF; DNA: TGTGCCAGCAGCTGGGGGCCCAGGGCCCTTTTGAGCTCTGGAAACACCATATATTTT
size: NA; V: TRBV29-1; D: NA; J: TRBJ1-1; CDR3: CSVEGPDSGTGANTEAFF; DNA: TGCAGCGTTGAAGGACCCGATTCAGGGACTGGTGCGAACACTGAAGCTTTCTTT
size: NA; V: TRBV30; D: TRBD1; J: TRBJ1-3; CDR3: CAWSFRTGNAGNTIYF; DNA: TGTGCCTGGAGTTTCCGGACAGGCAACGCTGGAAACACCATATATTTT
size: NA; V: TRBV27; D: NA; J: TRBJ2-7; CDR3: CASSPDYRGVEQYF; DNA: TGTGCCAGCAGTCCTGATTACCGAGGAGTCGAGCAGTACTTC
size: NA; V: TRBV4-2; D: NA; J: TRBJ1-1; CDR3: CASSHLHDFNTEAFF; DNA: TGTGCCAGCAGCCACCTGCATGACTTTAACACTGAAGCTTTCTTT
size: few; V: TRBV6-5; D: TRBD1; J: TRBJ1-5; CDR3: CASMGTGGGQPQHF; DNA: TGTGCCAGCATGGGGACAGGGGGCGGTCAGCCCCAGCATTTT
size: NA; V: TRBV11-2; D: NA; J: TRBJ1-5; CDR3: CASSANPGVNQPQHF; DNA: TGTGCCAGCAGCGCCAACCCGGGGGTCAATCAGCCCCAGCATTTT
size: few; V: TRBV6-2/TRBV6-3; D: NA; J: TRBJ1-5; CDR3: CASSFSGTSNQPQHF; DNA: TGTGCCAGCAGCTTTTCCGGGACAAGCAATCAGCCCCAGCATTTT
size: NA; V: TRBV14; D: TRBD1; J: TRBJ1-2; CDR3: CASSQEGQGTGYGYTF; DNA: TGTGCCAGCAGCCAAGAGGGACAGGGAACGGGATATGGCTACACCTTC
size: NA; V: TRBV6-5; D: TRBD1; J: TRBJ1-1; CDR3: CASSRQGGTEAFF; DNA: TGTGCCAGCAGCCGACAGGGTGGCACTGAAGCTTTCTTT
size: NA; V: TRBV18; D: NA; J: TRBJ1-2; CDR3: CASSPSTGGRGDDGYTF; DNA: TGTGCCAGCTCACCCTCCACGGGTGGCAGGGGCGACGATGGCTACACCTTC
size: NA; V: TRBV4-2; D: TRBD1; J: TRBJ1-4; CDR3: CASSQEGQGLNEKLFF; DNA: TGTGCCAGCAGCCAAGAGGGACAGGGTTTGAATGAAAAACTGTTTTTT
size: NA; V: TRBV7-3; D: NA; J: TRBJ1-1; CDR3: CASSLTGADTEAFF; DNA: TGTGCCAGCAGCCTAACCGGAGCAGACACTGAAGCTTTCTTT
size: once; V: TRBV19; D: NA; J: TRBJ1-1; CDR3: CASIQNTEAFF; DNA: TGTGCCAGTATTCAGAACACTGAAGCTTTCTTT
size: NA; V: TRBV3-1/TRBV3-2; D: TRBD1; J: TRBJ1-2; CDR3: CASSPRDRDYGYTF; DNA: TGTGCCAGCAGCCCCAGGGACAGGGACTATGGCTACACCTTC
size: NA; V: TRBV19; D: NA; J: TRBJ1-2; CDR3: CASSAQGGYGYTF; DNA: TGTGCCAGTAGTGCGCAGGGTGGCTATGGCTACACCTTC
size: few; V: TRBV7-2; D: NA; J: TRBJ2-3; CDR3: CASSLSLDERGWTDTQYF; DNA: TGTGCCAGCAGCTTAAGTTTAGACGAACGGGGGTGGACAGATACGCAGTATTTT
size: NA; V: TRBV3-1/TRBV3-2; D: NA; J: TRBJ2-2; CDR3: CASSQFSSLNTGELFF; DNA: TGTGCCAGCAGCCAGTTCTCTTCTCTAAACACCGGGGAGCTGTTTTTT
size: NA; V: TRBV4-1; D: NA; J: TRBJ2-1; CDR3: CASSPEVSSSYNEQFF; DNA: TGCGCCAGCAGCCCCGAAGTTAGTAGCTCCTACAATGAGCAGTTCTTC
size: NA; V: TRBV6-6; D: TRBD2; J: TRBJ2-2; CDR3: CASTIGQRGAGELFF; DNA: TGTGCCAGCACCATCGGGCAGCGGGGGGCCGGGGAGCTGTTTTTT
size: NA; V: TRBV2; D: NA; J: TRBJ1-1; CDR3: CASSERVGTEAFF; DNA: TGTGCCAGCAGTGAACGGGTGGGCACTGAAGCTTTCTTT
size: once; V: TRBV7-2; D: TRBD1; J: TRBJ1-2; CDR3: CASSLSTGTGAKGYTF; DNA: TGTGCCAGCAGCTTATCGACCGGGACAGGGGCGAAGGGCTACACCTTC
size: NA; V: TRBV5-8; D: TRBD1; J: TRBJ2-1; CDR3: CASSRETGGFYNEQFF; DNA: TGTGCCAGCAGCAGAGAGACAGGGGGCTTTTACAATGAGCAGTTCTTC
size: few; V: TRBV6-5; D: NA; J: TRBJ1-2; CDR3: CASFRSEEDGYTF; DNA: TGTGCCAGCTTCCGATCCGAGGAAGACGGCTACACCTTC
size: NA; V: TRBV20-1; D: NA; J: TRBJ2-5; CDR3: CSAIQQETQYF; DNA: TGCAGTGCCATCCAACAAGAGACCCAGTACTTC
size: NA; V: TRBV19; D: NA; J: TRBJ1-4; CDR3: CASRFRDSGEKLFF; DNA: TGTGCCAGCCGATTCCGGGACTCGGGTGAAAAACTGTTTTTT
size: NA; V: TRBV19; D: TRBD1; J: TRBJ1-5; CDR3: CASSSTGTENQPQHF; DNA: TGTGCCAGTAGTTCAACCGGGACAGAGAATCAGCCCCAGCATTTT
size: NA; V: TRBV4-1; D: NA; J: TRBJ1-1; CDR3: CASSQVNRDDTEAFF; DNA: TGCGCCAGCAGCCAAGTTAACCGGGATGACACTGAAGCTTTCTTT
size: NA; V: TRBV2; D: NA; J: TRBJ1-6; CDR3: CASRPGSSYNSPLHF; DNA: TGTGCCAGCAGACCGGGGAGCTCCTATAATTCACCCCTCCACTTT
size: many; V: TRBV2; D: TRBD1; J: TRBJ1-2; CDR3: CASSSTGATNYGYTF; DNA: TGTGCCAGCAGTTCGACAGGGGCCACTAACTATGGCTACACCTTC
size: NA; V: TRBV7-9; D: NA; J: TRBJ2-7; CDR3: CASSLVNGEQYF; DNA: TGTGCCAGCAGCTTAGTAAACGGGGAGCAGTACTTC
size: NA; V: TRBV3-1/TRBV3-2; D: NA; J: TRBJ1-5; CDR3: CASSQSRGQPQHF; DNA: TGTGCCAGCAGCCAGAGCAGGGGTCAGCCCCAGCATTTT
size: many; V: TRBV29-1; D: NA; J: TRBJ1-2; CDR3: CSVESGTHGEGYTF; DNA: TGCAGCGTTGAATCCGGGACACACGGAGAAGGCTACACCTTC